These T cell receptor beta chains were read from a single sample in a study of CD8+ T cells in alopecia areata. The data were produced by immunoSEQ multiplex PCR, yet TCRdb's version contains in-frame clones alone and is incomplete. The sample lists about 94,000 clones, around 70% seen once, with 17% in the top ten. Sequencing was performed on CD8+ T cells sorted from blood, taken at approximately week 45, from a patient treated with tofacitinib. The receptors here all came from a human donor with alopecia areata. The CDR3 runs from the conserved cysteine through the conserved F or W. D genes are given only for firm matches. The listing skips clone size in some rows; elsewhere it reads once, few, many or a size class.

v_gene	abundance	d_gene	j_gene	CDR3nt	CDR3aa
TRBV13	-	TRBD2	TRBJ2-3	TGTGCCAGCAGCGCCGGGACTAGCGGGGGGACCACAGATACGCAGTATTTT	CASSAGTSGGTTDTQYF
TRBV6-5	-	-	TRBJ2-5	TGTGCCAGCGGGTGGGGGACCCAGTACTTC	CASGWGTQYF
TRBV7-9	-	-	TRBJ2-7	TGTGCCAGCAGCTTATTAATCTACGAGCAGTACTTC	CASSLLIYEQYF
TRBV19	-	-	TRBJ2-6	TGTGCCAGTAGTCCCCCCATCTCTGGGGCCAACGTCCTGACTTTC	CASSPPISGANVLTF
TRBV29-1	-	-	TRBJ1-2	TGCAGCGTTTACGAAGGAGCGAACTATGGCTACACCTTC	CSVYEGANYGYTF
TRBV27	-	-	TRBJ2-7	TGTGCCAGCACTGATGGGACACTGGGAAACGAGCAGTACTTC	CASTDGTLGNEQYF
TRBV9	-	TRBD1	TRBJ1-1	TGTGCCAGCAGCGTAGCAGGGGGCGATTTCACTGAAGCTTTCTTT	CASSVAGGDFTEAFF
TRBV19	-	TRBD2	TRBJ2-1	TGTGCCAGTAGTATGGGACTAGCGACCTACAATGAGCAGTTCTTC	CASSMGLATYNEQFF
TRBV4-3	-	TRBD1	TRBJ2-7	TGCGCCAGCAGCCAAGGGCAGGGGGCAAGACAGTACTTC	CASSQGQGARQYF
TRBV15	-	-	TRBJ1-5	TGTGCCACCAGCTACAGGGTGAGTCAGCCCCAGCATTTT	CATSYRVSQPQHF
TRBV30	-	TRBD2	TRBJ2-3	TGTGCCTGGAGTTCGGGGGGGCGGTCAGATACGCAGTATTTT	CAWSSGGRSDTQYF
TRBV11-1	-	-	TRBJ1-1	TGTGCCAGCTCGCTAAACTGGGGGAGTGAAGCTTTCTTT	CASSLNWGSEAFF
TRBV29-1	-	-	TRBJ2-2	TGCAGCGTTGTCGGTGGGACCGGGGAGCTGTTTTTT	CSVVGGTGELFF
TRBV5-5	-	TRBD2	TRBJ2-1	TGTGCCAGCAGACCGAGCGGGACTATGAGCTCCTACAATGAGCAGTTCTTC	CASRPSGTMSSYNEQFF
TRBV7-6	few	TRBD1	TRBJ1-1	TGTGCCAGCAGCTCGAGACAGGGGCAAACTGAAGCTTTCTTT	CASSSRQGQTEAFF
TRBV6-1	-	-	TRBJ2-7	TGTGCCAGCAGTGAAGTTCAGGCTTCCTGGACTACTAGTGAGCAGTACTTC	CASSEVQASWTTSEQYF
TRBV27	-	TRBD1	TRBJ2-7	TGTGCCAGCGGACTGACAGGGCCGTACGAGCAGTACTTC	CASGLTGPYEQYF
TRBV29-1	-	TRBD2	TRBJ2-3	TGCAGCGTTGAAGTGGGCACCCCCGGGACTAGCGGGGGAGGGGGCACAGATACGCAGTATTTT	CSVEVGTPGTSGGGGTDTQYF
TRBV7-9	-	-	TRBJ1-2	TGTGCCAGCAGCTTAGTGGTCTCGGGCGGGCCGAACTATGGCTACACCTTC	CASSLVVSGGPNYGYTF
TRBV7-9	few	TRBD1	TRBJ2-2	TGTGCCAGCAGTTCGACAGGGGCCGGGGAGCTGTTTTTT	CASSSTGAGELFF
TRBV5-1	-	-	TRBJ2-7	TGCGCCAGCAGCCGGGACGGAAGCTCCTACGAGCAGTACTTC	CASSRDGSSYEQYF
TRBV5-1	once	-	TRBJ2-3	TGCGCCAGCAGCTCCGCGGGACTCCCGACGGGAGATACGCAGTATTTT	CASSSAGLPTGDTQYF
TRBV30	-	-	TRBJ2-7	TGTGCCGGAGGAGAGACAGGTTTATACGAGCAGTACTTC	CAGGETGLYEQYF
TRBV18	once	-	TRBJ2-5	TGTGCCAGCTCACCCCCCAGTCAGTACCAAGAGACCCAGTACTTC	CASSPPSQYQETQYF